The clone carrying this TCR beta chain came up a few times. What it binds is unknown. Using immunoSEQ multiplex PCR, the repertoire was profiled, and TCRdb retains in-frame clones only, with some absent. The repertoire holds about 62,000 clones, roughly three quarters seen once, with about 3% in the top ten. The data stem from a study of radiotherapy plus CTLA-4 blockade in lung cancer. Overall study context: Objective responses were observed in 18% of patients, and disease control was achieved by approximately 34%. Regarding the study as a whole: The best predictor of response was reported to be early blood T cell clone dynamics, with interferon-beta.

The ends were cut back, 6 bases at V and 7 bases at J, with 13 bases in the middle. CDR1 and CDR2 (germline): MNHEY, SVGAGI. This CDR3 region has 13 residues. The origin of this receptor is a human donor with non-small cell lung cancer who had a complete response to radiotherapy plus ipilimumab. The chain combines TRBV6-5 with TRBJ2-1; D unresolved. Material: peripheral blood, obtained from a patient treated with radiotherapy plus ipilimumab. Here the CDR3 reads CASSPSTGNEQFF. The CDR3 coding sequence is TGTGCCAGCAGCCCCTCGACTGGAAATGAGCAGTTCTTC.